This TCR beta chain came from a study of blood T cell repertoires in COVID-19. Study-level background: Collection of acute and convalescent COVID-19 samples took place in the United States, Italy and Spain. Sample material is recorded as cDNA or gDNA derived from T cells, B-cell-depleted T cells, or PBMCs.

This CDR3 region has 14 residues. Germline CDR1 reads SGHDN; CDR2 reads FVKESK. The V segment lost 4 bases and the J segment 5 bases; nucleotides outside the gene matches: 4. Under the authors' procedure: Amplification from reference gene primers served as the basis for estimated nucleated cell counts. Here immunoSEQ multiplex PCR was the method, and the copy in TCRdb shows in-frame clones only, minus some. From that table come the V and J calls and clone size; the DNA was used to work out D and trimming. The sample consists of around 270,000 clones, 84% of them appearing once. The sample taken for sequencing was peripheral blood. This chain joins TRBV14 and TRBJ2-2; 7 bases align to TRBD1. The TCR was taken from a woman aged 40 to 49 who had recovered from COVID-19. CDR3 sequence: CASSLQGWTGELFF. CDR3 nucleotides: TGTGCCAGCAGCCTACAGGGGTGGACCGGGGAGCTGTTTTTT.